This T cell receptor beta chain was found in a study of T cell changes during pregnancy in multiple sclerosis. Per germline, CDR1 SGHTA and CDR2 FQGTGA. This CDR3 contains 13 residues. Data came from immunoSEQ multiplex PCR; TCRdb stores just in-frame clones and leaves some out. The sample yields tens of thousands of clones, 88% seen once. This clone showed up just once. The chain couples TRBV7-3 to TRBJ2-5, with a tentative D call TRBD2 (6 bases). The tail of the sequence fits TRBJ2-7 better, so the J call may be wrong. This specimen consisted of CD8+ T cells from peripheral blood mononuclear cells, obtained after pregnancy. The sequence was obtained from a female donor in good health, enrolled as a control in a pregnancy study. CDR3 in amino acids: CASSGGWGYEQYF. The CDR3 DNA reads TGTGCCAGCAGCGGAGGGTGGGGCTACGAGCAGTACTTC.